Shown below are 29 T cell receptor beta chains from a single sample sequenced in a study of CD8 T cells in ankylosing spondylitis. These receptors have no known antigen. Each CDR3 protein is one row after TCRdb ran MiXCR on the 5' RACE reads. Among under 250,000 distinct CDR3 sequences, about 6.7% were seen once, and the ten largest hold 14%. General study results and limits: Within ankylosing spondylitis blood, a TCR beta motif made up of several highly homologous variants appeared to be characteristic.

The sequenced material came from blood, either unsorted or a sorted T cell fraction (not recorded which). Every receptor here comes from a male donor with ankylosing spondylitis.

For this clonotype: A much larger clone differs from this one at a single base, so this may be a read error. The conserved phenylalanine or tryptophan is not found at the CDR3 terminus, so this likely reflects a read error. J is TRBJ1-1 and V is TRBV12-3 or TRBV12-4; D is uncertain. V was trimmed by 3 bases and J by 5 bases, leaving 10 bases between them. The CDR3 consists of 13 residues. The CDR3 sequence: CASSLGRLTEAFI. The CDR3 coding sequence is TGTGCCAGCAGTTTGGGCCGCCTAACTGAAGCTTTCATT.

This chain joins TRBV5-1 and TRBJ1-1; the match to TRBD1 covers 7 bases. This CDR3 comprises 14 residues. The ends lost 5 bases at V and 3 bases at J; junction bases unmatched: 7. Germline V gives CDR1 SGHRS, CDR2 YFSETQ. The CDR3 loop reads CASSFADRDTEAFF. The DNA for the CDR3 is TGCGCCAGCAGTTTTGCCGACAGGGACACTGAAGCTTTCTTT.

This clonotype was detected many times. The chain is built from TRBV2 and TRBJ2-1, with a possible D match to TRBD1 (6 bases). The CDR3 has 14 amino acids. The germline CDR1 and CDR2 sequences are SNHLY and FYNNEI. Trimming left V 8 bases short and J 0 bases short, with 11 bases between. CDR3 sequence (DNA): TGTGCCAGCCCCCGGGACATCTCCTACAATGAGCAGTTCTTC. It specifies CASPRDISYNEQFF.

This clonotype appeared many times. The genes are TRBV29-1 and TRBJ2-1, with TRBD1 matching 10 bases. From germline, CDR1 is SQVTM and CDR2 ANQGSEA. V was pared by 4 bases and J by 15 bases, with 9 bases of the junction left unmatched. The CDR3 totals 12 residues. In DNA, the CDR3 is TGCAGCGTTGGACCCGACAGGGGGCATTGGTTCTTC. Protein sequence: CSVGPDRGHWFF.

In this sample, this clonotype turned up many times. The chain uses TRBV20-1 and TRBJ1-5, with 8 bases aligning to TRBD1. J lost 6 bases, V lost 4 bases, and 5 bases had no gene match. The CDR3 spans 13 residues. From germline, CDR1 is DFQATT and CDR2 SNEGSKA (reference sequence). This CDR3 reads CSAMDRVRQPQHF. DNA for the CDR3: TGCAGTGCTATGGACAGGGTACGTCAGCCCCAGCATTTT.

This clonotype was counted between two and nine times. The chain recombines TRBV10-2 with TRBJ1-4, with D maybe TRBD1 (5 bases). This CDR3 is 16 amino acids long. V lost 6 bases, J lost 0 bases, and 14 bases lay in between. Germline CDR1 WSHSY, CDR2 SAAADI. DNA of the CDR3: TGCGCCAGCAGCCCTGCTCCACAGGCAACTAATGAAAAACTGTTTTTT. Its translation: CASSPAPQATNEKLFF.

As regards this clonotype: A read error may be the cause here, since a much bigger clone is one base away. The CDR3 reads CASSLLSDREYEQFF. The CDR3 DNA reads TGTGCCAGCAGCTTACTATCGGACAGGGAATATGAGCAGTTCTTC. The chain couples TRBV7-8 to TRBJ2-1, with TRBD1 matching 8 bases. Germline CDR1 SGHVS, CDR2 FQNEAQ. V shed 2 bases, J shed 8 bases, and the junction held 8 bases outside the gene matches. This CDR3 has 15 residues.

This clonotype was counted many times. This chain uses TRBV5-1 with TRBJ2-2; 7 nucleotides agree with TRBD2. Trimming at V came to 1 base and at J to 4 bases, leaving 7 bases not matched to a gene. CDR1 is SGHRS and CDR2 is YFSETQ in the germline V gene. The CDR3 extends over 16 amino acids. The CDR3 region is CASSLWRETRTGELFF. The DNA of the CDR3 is TGCGCCAGCAGCTTGTGGCGGGAGACCCGCACCGGGGAGCTGTTTTTT. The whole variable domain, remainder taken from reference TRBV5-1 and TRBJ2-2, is KAGVTQTPRYLIKTRGQQVTLSCSPISGHRSVSWYQQTPGQGLQFLFEYFSETQRNKGNFPGRFSGRQFSNSRSEMNVSTLELGDSALYLCASSLWRETRTGELFFGEGSRLTVL.

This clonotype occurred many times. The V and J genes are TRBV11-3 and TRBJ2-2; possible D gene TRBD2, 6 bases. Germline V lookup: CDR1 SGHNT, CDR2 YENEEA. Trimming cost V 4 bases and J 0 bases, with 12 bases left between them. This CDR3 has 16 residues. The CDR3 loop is CASSSRGRSNTGELFF. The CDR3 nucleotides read TGTGCCAGCAGCTCGCGGGGCAGGTCGAACACCGGGGAGCTGTTTTTT.

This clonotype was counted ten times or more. The CDR3 is CASSLRGPATEAFF. The CDR3 DNA follows: TGTGCCAGCAGTTTGAGGGGGCCAGCTACTGAAGCTTTCTTT. The chain recombines TRBV27 with TRBJ1-1, with 7 bases aligning to TRBD1. The CDR3 is made up of 14 amino acids. Looked up from germline, CDR1 is MNHEY and CDR2 is SMNVEV (reference sequence). V was pared by 3 bases and J by 5 bases, with 6 bases of the junction left unmatched.

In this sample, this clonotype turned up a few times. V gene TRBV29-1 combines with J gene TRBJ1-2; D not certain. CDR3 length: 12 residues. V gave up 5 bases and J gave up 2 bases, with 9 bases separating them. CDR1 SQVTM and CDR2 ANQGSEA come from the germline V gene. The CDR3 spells CSVPSVNYGYTF. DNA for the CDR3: TGCAGCGTTCCCTCAGTGAACTATGGCTACACCTTC.

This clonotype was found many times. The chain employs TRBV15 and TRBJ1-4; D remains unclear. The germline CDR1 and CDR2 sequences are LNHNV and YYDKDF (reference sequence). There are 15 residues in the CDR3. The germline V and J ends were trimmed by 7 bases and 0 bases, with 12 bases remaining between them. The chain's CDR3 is CATTKKVTTNEKLFF. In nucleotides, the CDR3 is TGTGCCACCACGAAAAAAGTGACAACTAATGAAAAACTGTTTTTT.

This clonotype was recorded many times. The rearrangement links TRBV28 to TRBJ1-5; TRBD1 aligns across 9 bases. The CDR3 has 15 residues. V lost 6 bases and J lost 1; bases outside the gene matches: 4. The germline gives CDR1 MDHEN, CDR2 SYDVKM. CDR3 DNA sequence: TGTGCCAGCAGGGACAGGGGTCGCAGCAATCAGCCCCAGCATTTT. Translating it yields CASRDRGRSNQPQHF.

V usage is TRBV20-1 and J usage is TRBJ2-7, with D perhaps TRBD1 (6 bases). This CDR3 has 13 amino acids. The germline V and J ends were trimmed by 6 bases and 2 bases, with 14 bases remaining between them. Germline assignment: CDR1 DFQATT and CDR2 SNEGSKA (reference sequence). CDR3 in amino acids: CSARRTATYEQYF. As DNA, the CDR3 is TGCAGTGCCCGCCGGACAGCTACCTACGAGCAGTACTTC.

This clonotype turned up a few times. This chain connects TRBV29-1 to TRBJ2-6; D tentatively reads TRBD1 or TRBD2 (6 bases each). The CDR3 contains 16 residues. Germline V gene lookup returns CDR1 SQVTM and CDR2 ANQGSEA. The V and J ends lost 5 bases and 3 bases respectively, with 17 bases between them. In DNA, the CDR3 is TGCAGCGTTTTTTTCCCGGGGGCATATGGGGCCAACGTCCTGACTTTC. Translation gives CSVFFPGAYGANVLTF.

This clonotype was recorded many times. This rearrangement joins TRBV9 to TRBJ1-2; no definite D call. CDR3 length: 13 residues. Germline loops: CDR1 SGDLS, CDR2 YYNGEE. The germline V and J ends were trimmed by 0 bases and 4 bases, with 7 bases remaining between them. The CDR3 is CASSVDSRYGYTF. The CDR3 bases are TGTGCCAGCAGCGTAGATTCGCGCTATGGCTACACCTTC. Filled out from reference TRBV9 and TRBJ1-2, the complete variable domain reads DSGVTQTPKHLITATGQRVTLRCSPRSGDLSVYWYQQSLDQGLQFLIQYYNGEERAKGNILERFSAQQFPDLHSELNLSSLELGDSALYFCASSVDSRYGYTFGSGTRLTVV.

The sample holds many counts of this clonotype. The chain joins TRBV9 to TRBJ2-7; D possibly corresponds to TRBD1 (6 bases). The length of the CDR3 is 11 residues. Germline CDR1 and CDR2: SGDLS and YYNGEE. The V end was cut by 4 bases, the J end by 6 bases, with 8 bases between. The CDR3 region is CASSLTGEQYF. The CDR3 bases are TGTGCCAGCAGCTTGACAGGCGAGCAGTACTTC.

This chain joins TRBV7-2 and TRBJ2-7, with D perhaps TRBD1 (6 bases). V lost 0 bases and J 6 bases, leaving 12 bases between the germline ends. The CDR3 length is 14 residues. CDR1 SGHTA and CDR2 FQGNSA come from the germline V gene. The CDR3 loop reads CASSLANTGSEQYF. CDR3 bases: TGTGCCAGCAGCTTAGCCAATACAGGGTCCGAGCAGTACTTC.

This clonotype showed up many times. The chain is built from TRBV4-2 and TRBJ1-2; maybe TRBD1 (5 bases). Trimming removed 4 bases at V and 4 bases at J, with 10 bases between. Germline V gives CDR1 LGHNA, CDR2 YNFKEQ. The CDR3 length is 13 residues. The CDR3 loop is CASSPGGIYGYTF. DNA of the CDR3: TGTGCCAGCAGCCCGGGGGGGATCTATGGCTACACCTTC.

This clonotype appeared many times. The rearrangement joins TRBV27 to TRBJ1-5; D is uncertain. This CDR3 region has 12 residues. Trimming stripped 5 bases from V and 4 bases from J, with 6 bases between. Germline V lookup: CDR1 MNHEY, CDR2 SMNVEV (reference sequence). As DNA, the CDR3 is TGTGCCAGCAGTCGAACTAATCAGCCCCAGCATTTT. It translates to CASSRTNQPQHF.

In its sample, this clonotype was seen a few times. This CDR3 is CSARDVTVTGELFF. CDR3 DNA: TGCAGTGCTAGAGACGTGACAGTAACCGGGGAGCTGTTTTTT. The J gene is TRBJ2-2, the V gene TRBV20-1; D may be TRBD1 (5 bases). Trimming shortened V by 0 bases and J by 5 bases, and 10 bases separated the two germline ends. In germline, CDR1 is DFQATT, CDR2 SNEGSKA (reference sequence). This CDR3 is built from 14 residues.

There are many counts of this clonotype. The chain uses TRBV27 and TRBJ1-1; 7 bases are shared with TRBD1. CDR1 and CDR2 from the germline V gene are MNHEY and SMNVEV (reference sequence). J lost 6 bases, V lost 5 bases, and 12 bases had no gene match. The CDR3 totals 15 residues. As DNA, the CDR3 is TGTGCCAGCAGTGTCAGACAGGGAGGGAAGGCTGAAGCTTTCTTT. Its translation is CASSVRQGGKAEAFF.

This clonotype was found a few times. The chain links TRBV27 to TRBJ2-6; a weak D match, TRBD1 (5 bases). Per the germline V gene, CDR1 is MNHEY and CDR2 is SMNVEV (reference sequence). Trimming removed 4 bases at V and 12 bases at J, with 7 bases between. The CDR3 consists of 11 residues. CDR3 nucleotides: TGTGCCAGCAGTTCAGGGTTCGTCCTGACTTTC. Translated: CASSSGFVLTF.

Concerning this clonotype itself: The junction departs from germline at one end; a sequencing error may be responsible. In DNA, the CDR3 is TGTACCAGCAGTACTTTCCCGCACACAAGGGGGCCGGGCACCGGGGAGCTGTTTTTT. Its protein product is CTSSTFPHTRGPGTGELFF. J is TRBJ2-2 and V is TRBV6-4, with TRBD1 identical over 7 bases. CDR1 is MRHNA, CDR2 SNTAGT, per germline. The CDR3 covers 19 residues.

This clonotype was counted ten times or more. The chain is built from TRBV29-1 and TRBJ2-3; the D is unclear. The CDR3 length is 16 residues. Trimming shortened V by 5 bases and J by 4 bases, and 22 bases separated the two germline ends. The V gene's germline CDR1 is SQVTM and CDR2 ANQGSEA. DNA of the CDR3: TGCAGCGTTCAAGGAGTGTCCCGGGCTCCCGCAGATACGCAGTATTTT. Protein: CSVQGVSRAPADTQYF.

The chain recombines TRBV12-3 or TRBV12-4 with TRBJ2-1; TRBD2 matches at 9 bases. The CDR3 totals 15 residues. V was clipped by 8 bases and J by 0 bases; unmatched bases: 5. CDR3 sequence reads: CASSRLADSYNEQFF. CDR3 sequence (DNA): TGTGCCAGCTCACGACTAGCGGACTCCTACAATGAGCAGTTCTTC.

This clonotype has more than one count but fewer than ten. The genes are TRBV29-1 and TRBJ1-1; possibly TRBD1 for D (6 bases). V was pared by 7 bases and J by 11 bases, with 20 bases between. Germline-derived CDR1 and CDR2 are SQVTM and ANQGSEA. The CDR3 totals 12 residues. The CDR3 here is CSAQLGAVGAFF. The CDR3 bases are TGCAGCGCCCAATTGGGGGCCGTCGGGGCTTTCTTT. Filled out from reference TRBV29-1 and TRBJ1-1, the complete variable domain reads SAVISQKPSRDICQRGTSLTIQCQVDSQVTMMFWYRQQPGQSLTLIATANQGSEATYESGFVIDKFPISRPNLTFSTLTVSNMSPEDSSIYLCSAQLGAVGAFFGQGTRLTVV.

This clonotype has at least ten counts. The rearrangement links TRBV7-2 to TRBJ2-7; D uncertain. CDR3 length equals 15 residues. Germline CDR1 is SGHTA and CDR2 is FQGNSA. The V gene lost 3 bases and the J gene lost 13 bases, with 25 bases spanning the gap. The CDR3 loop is CASSFLGVPPPTPYF. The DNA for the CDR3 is TGTGCCAGCAGCTTTTTAGGCGTCCCACCACCAACCCCTTACTTC.

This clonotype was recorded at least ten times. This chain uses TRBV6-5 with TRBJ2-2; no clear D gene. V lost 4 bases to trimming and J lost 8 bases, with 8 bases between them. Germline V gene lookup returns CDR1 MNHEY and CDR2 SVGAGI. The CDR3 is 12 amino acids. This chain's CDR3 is CASSSLSGELFF. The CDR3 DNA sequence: TGTGCCAGCAGTTCCCTCTCAGGGGAGCTGTTTTTT.